The 23 T cell receptor beta chains below come from one sample, sequenced in a study of shared clonotypes between healthy human individuals. Here immunoSEQ multiplex PCR was the method, and the copy in TCRdb shows in-frame clones only, minus some. The sample has 2 million to 2.5 million clones; approximately 96% are singletons. Sequenced input: naive CD4+ T cells sorted from blood. The subset here: CD45RA+ positively selected. The receptors stem from a man between 18 and 35 years old in good health.

This chain joins TRBV25-1 and TRBJ2-3, with 9 bases identical to TRBD2. The CDR3 loop spans 15 amino acids. V shed 2 bases and J 5 bases; nucleotides not matched to a gene: 5. Germline V gene sequence: CDR1 MGHDK, CDR2 SYGVNS. This chain's CDR3 is CASSEQLAGVDTQYF. In DNA form, the CDR3 reads TGTGCCAGCAGTGAACAATTAGCGGGAGTAGATACGCAGTATTTT.

This chain uses TRBV18 with TRBJ2-1; 8 nucleotides line up with TRBD2. V shed 5 bases and J 5 bases; nucleotides not matched to a gene: 5. Germline V gene lookup returns CDR1 KGHSH and CDR2 LQKENI. The CDR3 is 14 amino acids. In DNA form, the CDR3 reads TGTGCCAGCTCATTAATAGCGGGACACAATGAGCAGTTCTTC. Translated: CASSLIAGHNEQFF.

This chain joins TRBV5-4 and TRBJ2-3; 8 bases agree with TRBD2. V was pared by 4 bases and J by 5 bases, with 6 bases of the junction left unmatched. Germline V lookup: CDR1 SGHNT, CDR2 YYREEE (reference sequence). The CDR3 is 14 amino acids. This CDR3 reads CASSRAGAEDTQYF. The CDR3 coding sequence is TGTGCCAGCAGCCGAGCGGGAGCTGAAGATACGCAGTATTTT.

The V gene is TRBV5-1, the J gene TRBJ2-1; tentative D call: TRBD1 (5 bases). This CDR3 is built from 14 residues. Trimming took 2 bases from V and 2 from J, leaving 8 bases between them. Per germline, CDR1 SGHRS and CDR2 YFSETQ. CDR3 nucleotide sequence: TGCGCCAGCAGCTTAGACAGCACCTACAATGAGCAGTTCTTC. This translates into CASSLDSTYNEQFF.

The chain links TRBV11-2 to TRBJ2-7; 10 bases match TRBD1. The CDR3 consists of 14 residues. J lost 9 bases, V lost 3 bases, and 8 bases had no gene match. The germline V gene has CDR1 SGHAT and CDR2 FQNNGV. DNA of the CDR3: TGTGCCAGCAGCTTCGGGACAGGGGTTGGAGTGCAGTACTTC. The encoded protein is CASSFGTGVGVQYF. Variable domain in full (rest from reference TRBV11-2 and TRBJ2-7): EAGVAQSPRYKIIEKRQSVAFWCNPISGHATLYWYQQILGQGPKLLIQFQNNGVVDDSQLPKDRFSAERLKGVDSTLKIQPAKLEDSAVYLCASSFGTGVGVQYFGPGTRLTVT.

J is TRBJ2-5 and V is TRBV5-1; unclear D gene. Germline V gene lookup returns CDR1 SGHRS and CDR2 YFSETQ. The V end was cut by 3 bases, the J end by 7 bases, with 16 bases between. The CDR3 runs to 14 residues. CDR3 in amino acids: CASSSLSSLGTQYF. Here the CDR3 DNA reads TGCGCCAGCAGCTCCTTATCTTCCCTGGGGACCCAGTACTTC.

This chain connects TRBV29-1 to TRBJ1-5, with TRBD1 matching 7 bases. Germline-derived CDR1 and CDR2 are SQVTM and ANQGSEA. With 4 bases clipped from V and 0 bases from J, the junction kept 3 bases outside the gene matches. The CDR3 length is 14 residues. CDR3 region: CSVGDSTSNQPQHF. The CDR3, as DNA: TGCAGCGTTGGGGACAGTACTAGCAATCAGCCCCAGCATTTT.

The chain couples TRBV6-1 to TRBJ2-7; TRBD1 matches 7 bases. Looked up from germline, CDR1 is MNHNS and CDR2 is SASEGT. This CDR3 contains 15 residues. Losses at the gene ends were 1 base for V and 3 bases for J; bases not matched to a gene: 6. DNA for the CDR3: TGTGCCAGCAGTGAAGACCCGGGACAGATCTACGAGCAGTACTTC. Protein: CASSEDPGQIYEQYF.

This clone turned up a few times. CDR3 bases: TGTGCCAGTAGTATAGGACAGGTATCCTACGAGCAGTACTTC. The encoded protein is CASSIGQVSYEQYF. V is TRBV19 and J is TRBJ2-7; weak D call: TRBD1 (6 bases). V shed 1 base and J shed 1 base, with 8 bases lying between them. Germline V lookup: CDR1 LNHDA, CDR2 SQIVND (reference sequence). The length of the CDR3 is 14 residues.

Note on this clone: This specimen includes other DNA sequences encoding the same CDR3. Written as DNA, the CDR3 is TGCGCCAGCAGCTTGCAAGGGGGTTCCTACGAGCAGTACTTC. Its protein is CASSLQGGSYEQYF. The J gene is TRBJ2-7, the V gene TRBV5-1; perhaps TRBD1 as D (6 bases). This CDR3 is built from 14 residues. V lost 1 base to trimming and J lost 1 base, with 9 bases between them. CDR1 is SGHRS, CDR2 YFSETQ, per germline.

V is TRBV4-3 and J is TRBJ2-7; 7 bases agree with TRBD2. The V gene's germline CDR1 is LGHNA and CDR2 YSLEER. Trimming took 1 base from V and 2 from J; bases not matched to a gene: 8. The CDR3 has 16 amino acids. CDR3 amino acids: CASSQAPPGGPYEQYF. The CDR3 nucleotides are TGCGCCAGCAGCCAAGCCCCCCCGGGGGGACCCTACGAGCAGTACTTC.

The chain couples TRBV19 to TRBJ2-2; D is unresolved. Germline CDR1 reads LNHDA; CDR2 reads SQIVND (reference sequence). The CDR3 runs 16 residues. Trimming cost V 0 bases and J 1 base, with 9 bases left between them. The CDR3 loop reads CASSIDLGVNTGELFF. CDR3 DNA: TGTGCCAGTAGTATAGATCTTGGAGTGAACACCGGGGAGCTGTTTTTT.

In this sample, this clone turned up a few times. The chain has TRBV6-5 and TRBJ1-2, with a weak D call TRBD1 (6 bases). The CDR3 sequence is 13 residues long. Germline V CDR1 and CDR2: MNHEY, SVGAGI. V dropped 6 bases and J dropped 2 bases, with 10 bases sitting between them. CDR3: CASRYDRNYGYTF. As DNA, the CDR3 is TGTGCCAGCAGATACGACAGGAACTATGGCTACACCTTC.

The chain recombines TRBV5-4 with TRBJ1-1; D remains ambiguous. The CDR3 runs 13 residues. Germline CDR1 SGHNT, CDR2 YYREEE (reference sequence). V dropped 4 bases and J dropped 8 bases, with 15 bases sitting between them. DNA of the CDR3: TGTGCCAGCAGCAGAATATTGGAGGGAGAAGCTTTCTTT. The encoded protein is CASSRILEGEAFF.

The J gene is TRBJ1-2, the V gene TRBV6-1, with 7 positions matching TRBD1. Trimming removed 5 bases from V and 3 bases from J; junction bases left unmatched: 3. This CDR3 is 13 amino acids long. Germline V gene sequence: CDR1 MNHNS, CDR2 SASEGT. The CDR3 DNA is TGTGCCAGCAGTCGGACAGGTGACTATGGCTACACCTTC. The encoded protein is CASSRTGDYGYTF.

Concerning this clone: Other DNA sequences in this sample translate to the same CDR3. The chain has TRBV30 and TRBJ1-4; D is undetermined. CDR1 and CDR2 (germline): GTSNPN, SVGIG (reference sequence). The germline V and J ends were trimmed by 0 bases and 5 bases, with 7 bases remaining between them. The CDR3 consists of 13 residues. This CDR3 reads CAWSVRTNEKLFF. In DNA, the CDR3 is TGTGCCTGGAGTGTACGGACCAATGAAAAACTGTTTTTT.

The rearrangement links TRBV2 to TRBJ2-4; 10 bases map to TRBD1. Germline V gives CDR1 SNHLY, CDR2 FYNNEI. Losses at the gene ends were 7 bases for V and 0 bases for J; bases not matched to a gene: 6. CDR3 length: 16 residues. For the CDR3, the DNA is TGTGCCAGCAATGGAAGGGACAGGGGAGCCAAAAACATTCAGTACTTC. This gives the protein CASNGRDRGAKNIQYF.

V is TRBV21-1 and J is TRBJ2-3; the DNA was not compared with TRBD2, the D call given in the table. TRBV21-1 counts as a pseudogene. The CDR3 length is 16 residues. The CDR3 sequence: CASSKGSGPRTDTQYF. The CDR3 DNA sequence: TGTGCCAGCAGCAAAGGTAGCGGACCCCGCACAGATACGCAGTATTTT.

V gene TRBV28 combines with J gene TRBJ2-7; TRBD2 matches at 9 bases. V dropped 4 bases and J dropped 2; count of bases not matched to a gene: 9. The CDR3 has 16 amino acids. Germline CDR1 is MDHEN and CDR2 is SYDVKM. This chain's CDR3 is CASSSYRLAAPYEQYF. CDR3 nucleotide sequence: TGTGCCAGCAGTTCCTACCGACTAGCGGCTCCCTACGAGCAGTACTTC.

This clone was observed once. The rearrangement uses TRBV2 and TRBJ2-7; 8 bases agree with TRBD2. Unmatched junction bases numbered 9, after V lost 5 bases and J lost 9 bases. The CDR3 is 13 amino acids. Per germline, CDR1 SNHLY and CDR2 FYNNEI. CDR3 region: CASSRGGEGWQYF. CDR3 in DNA: TGTGCCAGCAGTCGGGGGGGAGAGGGCTGGCAGTACTTC.

V is TRBV5-4 and J is TRBJ2-7; D is undetermined. Trimming shortened V by 2 bases and J by 6 bases, and 9 bases separated the two germline ends. The CDR3 has 12 residues. The V gene's germline CDR1 is SGHNT and CDR2 YYREEE (reference sequence). CDR3 protein: CASSFEPREQYF. In nucleotides, the CDR3 is TGTGCCAGCAGCTTTGAACCGCGCGAGCAGTACTTC.

CDR3 protein: CAISVGSAGVRNEQFF. CDR3 nucleotide sequence: TGTGCCATCAGTGTGGGTTCGGCAGGGGTTCGCAATGAGCAGTTCTTC. This chain joins TRBV10-3 and TRBJ2-1; a weak D match, TRBD1 (6 bases). This CDR3 has 16 residues. Per the germline V gene, CDR1 is ENHRY and CDR2 is SYGVKD. V lost 4 bases to trimming and J lost 6 bases, with 19 bases between them.

This clone was picked up one time. The chain couples TRBV4-1 to TRBJ2-3; D is unclear. V was clipped by 2 bases and J by 2 bases, with 5 bases between them. The CDR3 covers 13 residues. Per germline, CDR1 MGHRA and CDR2 YSYEKL. CDR3 bases: TGCGCCAGCAGCCAACCCCCCACAGATACGCAGTATTTT. It is translated as CASSQPPTDTQYF.